This T cell receptor beta chain came from a study of blood T cell repertoires in COVID-19 (dated by TCRdb to the early 2020s). About the full investigation: Samples from collaborators originated in the United States, Italy and Spain and spanned both the acute and convalescent phases of COVID-19. The material from the prospective study consisted of cDNA or gDNA derived from T cells, B-cell-depleted T cells, or PBMCs. The dataset comprised deeply sampled blood TCRbeta repertoires from subjects exposed to, actively infected with, or recovered from COVID-19. The repertoires were released in a freely available public database meant as a resource for research on the immune response to SARS-CoV-2. The samples were drawn from two sources: the first 160 participants of the ongoing ImmuneRACE study, and 950 to 1,500 subjects contributed by 6 global collaborators. Nearly every sample came with metadata listing a de-identified subject ID, COVID-19 status, age in years and sex. Where HLA class I and class II types were available, the types were taken from metadata supplied by the sample provider, not from assay-based typing.

The immunoSEQ Assay, a bias-controlled multiplex PCR, was used to amplify TCRbeta CDR3 regions from genomic DNA. The study's own analysis went as follows. The number of nucleated cells in each sample was estimated by amplification of reference gene primers within the assay. To quantify the absolute abundance of each unique TCRbeta CDR3 rearrangement, sequence reads were collapsed and filtered. For each sample, productive Simpson clonality was calculated as the square root of Simpson's diversity index across productive rearrangements. TCRdb obtained this table from immuneACCESS and retained in-frame rearrangements with V and J assigned. These tables miss some clones; where compared with another copy, unresolved V genes account for less than half of the shortfall, and the remainder is unexplained. D and trimming come from the DNA, and the V and J calls and clone size come from that table. This sample gives some 40,000 clones in total; over 85% of them show up just once. The ten biggest clones cover over 0.3% of the sample.

A note on this clone: Its antigen is unknown. There are no base qualities to consult, and no much larger clone falls within one base.

One collaborating source in Seattle enrolled patients while the patients were actively infected and followed the patients over time throughout the course of disease. Whole blood was collected in K2EDTA tubes by collaborating institutions according to the institutions' own protocols. For TCRbeta analysis, collaborators shipped samples as frozen whole blood, isolated PBMCs, or DNA extracted from either of those sample types. Broader findings and caveats from the paper: The amount of clinical and demographic metadata varied by source and participant and was provided uncurated.

Its CDR3 holds 15 amino acids, cysteine through phenylalanine. The only DNA kept is the CDR3, 45 bases in frame from the first base. The germline V gene supplies CDR1 SGDLS and CDR2 YYNGEE. Relative to germline, V is 0 bases shorter and J is 4 bases shorter, with 11 bases between their ends. What was sequenced was peripheral blood. Rearrangement joined TRBV9 to TRBJ2-1; perhaps TRBD2 is the D gene, with 6 bases matching. The receptor was isolated from a man aged 50 to 59 with COVID-19, enrolled during active disease. The CDR3 protein sequence reads: CASSVEPSEYNEQFF. The DNA sequence is as follows: TGTGCCAGCAGCGTAGAGCCTAGCGAGTACAATGAGCAGTTCTTC.